The clone carrying this TCR beta chain appeared many times. Antigen unknown. The data are from a study of regulatory T cells in long-lasting Graves disease. Overall study findings and caveats: Persistent patients shared more public clonotypes (about 2,700) than newly diagnosed patients (under 1,000).

The time point: newly diagnosed GD, antithyroid drugs for less than 3 months. PBMC RNA was the source of the TCR library. Patients came through an endocrinology department, and that department was in Xi'an, China. Construction of TCR beta libraries relied on iRepertoire HTBI primers and on Arm-PCR targeting CDR3 regions. TCRdb independently ran MiXCR on the multiplex PCR reads; one entry per CDR3 protein. The data contain 400,000 to 500,000 distinct CDR3 sequences, around 15% of them singletons. The data also belong to a second study, concerning T cells in Graves' hyperthyroidism and ophthalmopathy. As that report states: The HTBI primer set drove a first-round RT-PCR of the TCR CDR3. In simple terms, a model built on 13 V-J features told ophthalmopathy apart from stable hyperthyroidism.

The sequence came from a woman aged 50 to 60 with Graves disease. The source material was peripheral blood mononuclear cells (PBMCs), sampled at new diagnosis, from a patient treated with antithyroid drugs.

CDR3 protein: CASSFTKQGAGDTQYF. The CDR3 DNA is TGTGCCAGCAGTTTTACGAAACAGGGGGCGGGAGATACGCAGTATTTT. V and J are TRBV28 and TRBJ2-3; TRBD1 aligns across 9 bases. Germline-derived CDR1 and CDR2 are MDHEN and SYDVKM. This CDR3 spans 16 amino acids. The ends lost 3 bases at V and 5 bases at J; junction bases unmatched: 9.